The entry below gives a single T cell receptor beta chain sequence along with its context. Its antigen is unidentified. These data are taken from a study of vaccination effects on CD4 cells after COVID-19. Germline V lookup: CDR1 LNHDA, CDR2 SQIVND (reference sequence). V lost 3 bases and J lost 15; bases outside the gene matches: 10. There are 13 residues in the CDR3. Expansion with viral peptide pools was applied to antigen-specific CD4+ T cells by the ViraFEST assay prior to sequencing. Cultured cells yielded isolated CD4+ T cells after about ten days. Each vaccine recipient was nucleocapsid antibody negative and had no prior SARS-CoV-2 infection. Cells had half their medium changed to IL-2 medium on days 3 and 7. The assay was immunoSEQ multiplex PCR, and TCRdb's table has in-frame clones only and misses some. Altogether 50,000 or so clones are present, more than 75% being singletons, with the ten largest covering over 5%.

The clonotype originates from a human donor who received a COVID-19 vaccine. The sequenced sample was CD4+ T cells from PBMCs cultured with HCoV-OC43 spike peptides, obtained before COVID-19 vaccination. Subset noted: HCoV-OC43 spike overlapping peptide pool stimulation. V and J are TRBV19 and TRBJ2-1; 8 bases agree with TRBD1. The chain's CDR3 is CASSIGQGLFSFF. The CDR3 DNA follows: TGTGCCAGTAGTATTGGACAGGGCCTATTTTCGTTCTTC.